These 5 T cell receptor beta chains originate from one sample sequenced in a study of T cell repertoires in cytomegalovirus infection. Their antigens remain unidentified. Each CDR3 protein is one row after TCRdb ran MiXCR on the reads. Among around 710,000 distinct CDR3 sequences listed, almost 30% were seen once. Sequencing used cultured CD8+ T cells from PBMCs, obtained from culture after CMV antigen stimulation. Source of these receptors: a human donor in good health (CMV status not recorded). Some clones in this sample may be carry-over from other donors' samples.

This clonotype was detected many times. The chain has TRBV12-3 or TRBV12-4 and TRBJ2-2; a weak D match, TRBD2 (5 bases). The V end was cut by 2 bases, the J end by 7 bases, with 14 bases between. CDR3 length equals 15 residues. The CDR3 spells CASSLTGLAGGELFF. The CDR3 DNA follows: TGTGCCAGCAGTTTAACCGGCCTAGCTGGCGGGGAGCTGTTTTTT.

The rearrangement links TRBV4-2 to TRBJ1-6; a weak D match, TRBD1 (5 bases). Trimming took off 1 base at V and 5 bases at J, with 27 bases between the two ends. CDR3 length: 21 residues. Germline assignment: CDR1 LGHNA and CDR2 YNFKEQ. CDR3 nucleotide sequence: TGTGCCAGCAGCCAAGGAACCGGGACGTGGGATAGGGCCCGGAATAATTCACCCCTCCACTTT. Translated, it gives CASSQGTGTWDRARNNSPLHF.

In this sample, this clonotype turned up a few times. The chain uses TRBV27 and TRBJ2-5; 9 bases fit TRBD1. With V trimmed by 8 bases and J by 4 bases, 8 bases remained unmatched. The CDR3 length is 14 residues. The germline V gene has CDR1 MNHEY and CDR2 SMNVEV (reference sequence). The CDR3 spells CASGETGGTETQYF. In nucleotides, the CDR3 is TGTGCCAGCGGAGAAACAGGGGGCACAGAGACCCAGTACTTC.

This clonotype has just a few counts. The V and J genes are TRBV27 and TRBJ1-1; TRBD1 might be the D (5 bases). The CDR3 has 15 amino acids. Germline CDR1 and CDR2: MNHEY and SMNVEV (reference sequence). Trimming left V 4 bases short and J 3 bases short, with 15 bases between. CDR3 sequence: CASSYHQGWYTEAFF. The CDR3 DNA reads TGTGCCAGCAGTTACCATCAGGGTTGGTACACTGAAGCTTTCTTT.

Ten or more counts support this clonotype. The chain employs TRBV6-2 or TRBV6-3 and TRBJ1-2; D is uncertain. The CDR3 runs 11 residues. Per the germline V gene, CDR1 is MNHEY and CDR2 is SVGEGT. V shed 7 bases and J shed 3 bases, with 6 bases lying between them. This chain's CDR3 is CASMKDYGYTF. DNA for the CDR3: TGTGCCAGCATGAAGGACTATGGCTACACCTTC.